This TCR beta chain was sequenced for a study of T-cell reconstitution after alpha-beta-depleted transplantation in children. General study findings and limits: The origin of high day-60 TCRbeta diversity in some patients lay in surviving recipient T cells and thymic progenitors. At around two months after transplant, the alpha-beta T cells were reportedly derived from several hundred expanded clones that came from non-depleted graft cells.

Unique molecular identifiers were incorporated when the TCRbeta library was constructed. TCRdb analysed the PCR reads with MiXCR anew, one entry per CDR3 protein. This repertoire shows about 150,000 distinct CDR3 sequences, 11% found once; its top ten account for about 12%. CDR1 and CDR2 (germline): WSHSY, SAAADI. The CDR3 has 13 residues. V lost 4 bases and J 9 bases, leaving 15 bases between the germline ends. As concerns this clonotype: The antigen is undetermined. A read error is possible here, since a much larger clone lies one base away.

V and J are TRBV10-2 and TRBJ1-1; D unresolved. This TCR was sampled from a boy aged 2-9 years with acute myeloid leukemia, due to receive a stem cell transplant. Sequenced material: PBMCs, taken before TCRalphabeta/CD19-depleted stem cell transplant. CDR3 bases: TGCGCCAGCAGTGCGTCAGGTCTTCCAAAAGCTTTCTTT. This codes for CASSASGLPKAFF.